Below, one TCR beta chain is given with its context. The antigen remains unidentified. The source of the sample is a study of T cell responses to AZD1222 COVID-19 vaccine. Study overall: Researchers grouped second doses given at about 4 or about 12 weeks into one pool. Study-level findings and limits: Recipients of AZD1222 seropositive at baseline numbered only five or six. The sample set comprised mostly white British donors with more females, and clonal diversity was possibly underestimated. Epitopes outside B.1.351 and B.1.1.7 mutated regions reportedly drew nearly half of spike TCRs.

Generated by immunoSEQ multiplex PCR, the TCRdb table keeps only in-frame clones and is missing some. The sample contains some 110,000 clones, more than 75% of which appear only once. The receptor was isolated from an adult in good health. The sample consisted of peripheral blood, taken on day 0 of AZD1222 vaccination.

The CDR3 protein is CASRASGIGETQYF. DNA of the CDR3: TGTGCCAGCAGGGCAAGCGGGATAGGAGAGACCCAGTACTTC. The rearrangement links TRBV13 to TRBJ2-5; 7 bases map to TRBD2. The CDR3 runs to 14 residues. Germline V gene sequence: CDR1 PRHDT, CDR2 FYEKMQ (reference sequence). V dropped 6 bases and J dropped 4; count of bases not matched to a gene: 8.